The next 4 T cell receptor beta chains were all read from a single sample in a study of regulatory T cells in long-lasting Graves disease. Investigators prepared the TCR beta libraries by applying iRepertoire HTBI primers and Arm-PCR of CDR3 regions. Via MiXCR, TCRdb re-called the multiplex PCR reads, giving one row per CDR3 protein. This sample has more than 300,000 distinct CDR3 sequences, with roughly 24% found just once. Time point given: persistent/refractory GD, antithyroid drugs over 5 years with positive TRAb. From PBMCs, RNA was extracted and then used to make the TCR library. The input for sequencing was peripheral blood mononuclear cells (PBMCs), taken when the disease was refractory, from a patient treated with antithyroid drugs. The receptor set was obtained from a woman between 35 and 50 years old with Graves disease.

This clonotype was recorded a few times. The chain has TRBV20-1 and TRBJ1-1; 8 bases are shared with TRBD1. The V segment lost 4 bases and the J segment 4 bases; nucleotides outside the gene matches: 5. CDR1 and CDR2 from the germline V gene are DFQATT and SNEGSKA (reference sequence). The CDR3 is 13 residues long. The CDR3 loop reads CSAKAGGPTEAFF. The CDR3 DNA reads as TGCAGTGCTAAGGCAGGGGGCCCCACTGAAGCTTTCTTT.

This clonotype was detected ten times or more. The chain is built from TRBV20-1 and TRBJ1-6; D gene uncertain. The CDR3 length is 16 residues. Trimming left V 5 bases short and J 8 bases short, with 22 bases between. The germline V gene encodes CDR1 DFQATT and CDR2 SNEGSKA (reference sequence). This chain's CDR3 is CSAAQSTIQPHSPLHF. The CDR3 DNA follows: TGCAGTGCTGCACAGAGTACCATTCAACCCCATTCACCCCTCCACTTT.

J is TRBJ1-6 and V is TRBV19; 7 bases fit TRBD1. CDR3 size: 15 residues. The J segment lost 10 bases and the V segment lost 3 bases, leaving 9 bases of the junction unmatched. Germline lookup yields CDR1 LNHDA and CDR2 SQIVND (reference sequence). CDR3 sequence reads: CASSILDRLNSPLHF. In DNA, the CDR3 is TGTGCCAGTAGTATCCTGGACAGGTTAAACTCACCCCTCCACTTT.

The genes are TRBV19 and TRBJ1-5; TRBD1 aligns across 10 bases. The CDR3 sequence is 16 residues long. Per germline, CDR1 LNHDA and CDR2 SQIVND (reference sequence). V lost 3 bases, J lost 7 bases, and 9 bases stayed unmatched. Here the CDR3 DNA reads TGTGCCAGTAGTATTACTACCGGGACAGGGGCCCAGCCCCAGCATTTT. It is translated as CASSITTGTGAQPQHF.